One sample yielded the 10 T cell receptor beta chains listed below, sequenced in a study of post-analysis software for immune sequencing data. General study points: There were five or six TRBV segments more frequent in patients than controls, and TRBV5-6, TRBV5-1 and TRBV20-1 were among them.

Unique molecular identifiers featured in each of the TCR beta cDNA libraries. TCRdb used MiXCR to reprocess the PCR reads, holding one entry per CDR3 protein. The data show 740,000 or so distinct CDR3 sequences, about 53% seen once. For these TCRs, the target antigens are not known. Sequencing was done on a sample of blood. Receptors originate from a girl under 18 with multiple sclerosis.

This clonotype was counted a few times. CDR3 nucleotide sequence: TGTGCCAGCAGTTTTCGGGCAGACCAAGAGACCCAGTACTTC. Translation gives CASSFRADQETQYF. V and J are TRBV12-3 or TRBV12-4 and TRBJ2-5; D gene unclear. The CDR3 extends over 14 amino acids. V was clipped by 3 bases and J by 0 bases, with 8 bases between them.

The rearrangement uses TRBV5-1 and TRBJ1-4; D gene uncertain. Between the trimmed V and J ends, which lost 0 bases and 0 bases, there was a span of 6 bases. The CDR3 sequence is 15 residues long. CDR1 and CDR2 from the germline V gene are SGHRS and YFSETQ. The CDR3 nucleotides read TGCGCCAGCAGCTTGGCGGGTTCAACTAATGAAAAACTGTTTTTT. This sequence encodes CASSLAGSTNEKLFF.

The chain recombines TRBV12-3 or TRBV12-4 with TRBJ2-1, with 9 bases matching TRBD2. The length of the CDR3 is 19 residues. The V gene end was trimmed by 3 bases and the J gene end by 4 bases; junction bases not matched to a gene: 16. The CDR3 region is CASSFISLAGTLGYNEQFF. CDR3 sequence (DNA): TGTGCCAGCAGTTTTATCAGCCTAGCGGGGACCCTCGGGTACAATGAGCAGTTCTTC.

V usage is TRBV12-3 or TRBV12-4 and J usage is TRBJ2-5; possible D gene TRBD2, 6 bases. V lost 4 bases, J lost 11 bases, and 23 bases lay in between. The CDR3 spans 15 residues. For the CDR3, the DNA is TGTGCCAGCAGTTCTTCCCCTTTGGGGTCGGGAGAGCAGTACTTC. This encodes CASSSSPLGSGEQYF.

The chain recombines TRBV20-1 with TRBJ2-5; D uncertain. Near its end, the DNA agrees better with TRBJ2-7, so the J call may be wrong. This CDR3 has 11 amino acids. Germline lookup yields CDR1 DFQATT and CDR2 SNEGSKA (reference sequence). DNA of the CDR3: TGCAGTGGGCAGGATATTTACGAGCAGTACTTC. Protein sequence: CSGQDIYEQYF.

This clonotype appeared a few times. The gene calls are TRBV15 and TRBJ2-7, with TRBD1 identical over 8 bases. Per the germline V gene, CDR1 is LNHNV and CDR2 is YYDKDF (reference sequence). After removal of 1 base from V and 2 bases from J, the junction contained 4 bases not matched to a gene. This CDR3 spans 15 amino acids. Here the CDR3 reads CATSRGQGAAYEQYF. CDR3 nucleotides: TGTGCCACCAGCAGAGGTCAGGGGGCAGCCTACGAGCAGTACTTC.

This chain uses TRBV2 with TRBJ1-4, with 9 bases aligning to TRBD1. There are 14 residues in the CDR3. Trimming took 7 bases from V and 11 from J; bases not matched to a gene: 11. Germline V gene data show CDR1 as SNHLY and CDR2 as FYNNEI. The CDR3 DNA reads TGTGCCAGCAAGTGGGACAGGGCCTCTGAGAAACTGTTTTTT. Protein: CASKWDRASEKLFF.

This CDR3 is CASSQVAVAYEQYF. CDR3 bases: TGCGCCAGCAGCCAAGTGGCGGTGGCCTACGAGCAGTACTTC. The V and J genes are TRBV4-1 and TRBJ2-7; no definite D call. The CDR3 covers 14 residues. The ends were cut back, 1 base at V and 2 bases at J, with 9 bases in the middle. Germline CDR1 and CDR2: MGHRA and YSYEKL.

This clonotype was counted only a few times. CDR3: CASRSLAGGSEQYF. The DNA for the CDR3 is TGTGCCAGCAGATCACTAGCGGGAGGCTCCGAGCAGTACTTC. The rearrangement joins TRBV3-1 to TRBJ2-5; TRBD2 matches 12 bases. The J call may be in error: the DNA end matches TRBJ2-7 better. Per the germline V gene, CDR1 is LGHDT and CDR2 is YNNKEL (reference sequence). This CDR3 contains 14 residues.

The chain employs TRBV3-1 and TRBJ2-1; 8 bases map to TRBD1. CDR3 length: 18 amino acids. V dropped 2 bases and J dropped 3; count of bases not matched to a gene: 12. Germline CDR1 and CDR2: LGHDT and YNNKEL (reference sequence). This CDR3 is CASSQLSSGTGVYNEQFF. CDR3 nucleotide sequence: TGTGCCAGCAGCCAACTTTCCTCCGGGACAGGTGTCTACAATGAGCAGTTCTTC.